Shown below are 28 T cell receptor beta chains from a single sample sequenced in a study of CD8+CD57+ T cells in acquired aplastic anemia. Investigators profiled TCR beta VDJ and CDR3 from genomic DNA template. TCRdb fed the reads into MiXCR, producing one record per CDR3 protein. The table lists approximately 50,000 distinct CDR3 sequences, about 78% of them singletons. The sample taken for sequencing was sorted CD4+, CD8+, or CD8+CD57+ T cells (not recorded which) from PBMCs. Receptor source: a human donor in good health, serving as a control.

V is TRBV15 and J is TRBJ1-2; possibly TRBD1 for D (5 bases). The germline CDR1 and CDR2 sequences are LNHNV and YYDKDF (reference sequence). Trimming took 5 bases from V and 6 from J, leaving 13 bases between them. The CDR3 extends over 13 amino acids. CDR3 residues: CATSFSAGDGYTF. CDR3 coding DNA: TGTGCCACCAGCTTTTCGGCGGGGGATGGCTACACCTTC.

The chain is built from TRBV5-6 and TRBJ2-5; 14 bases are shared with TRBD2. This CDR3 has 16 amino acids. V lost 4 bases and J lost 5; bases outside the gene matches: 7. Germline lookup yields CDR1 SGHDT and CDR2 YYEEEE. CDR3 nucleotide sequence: TGTGCCAGCAGCCTGGGACTAGCGGGAGTCAGGGAGACCCAGTACTTC. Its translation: CASSLGLAGVRETQYF.

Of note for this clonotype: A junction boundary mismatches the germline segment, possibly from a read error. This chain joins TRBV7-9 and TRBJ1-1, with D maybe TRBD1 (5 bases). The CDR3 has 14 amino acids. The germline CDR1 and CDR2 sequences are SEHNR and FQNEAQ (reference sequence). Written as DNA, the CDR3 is TGTGCCAGCAGCTTAGCGATGGGGCTCACTGAAGCTTCCTTC. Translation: CASSLAMGLTEASF.

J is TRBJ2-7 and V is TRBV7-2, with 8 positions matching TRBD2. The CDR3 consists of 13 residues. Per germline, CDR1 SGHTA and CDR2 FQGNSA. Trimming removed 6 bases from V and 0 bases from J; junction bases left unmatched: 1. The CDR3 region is CASRGLVSYEQYF. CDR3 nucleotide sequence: TGTGCCAGCAGGGGACTAGTCTCCTACGAGCAGTACTTC.

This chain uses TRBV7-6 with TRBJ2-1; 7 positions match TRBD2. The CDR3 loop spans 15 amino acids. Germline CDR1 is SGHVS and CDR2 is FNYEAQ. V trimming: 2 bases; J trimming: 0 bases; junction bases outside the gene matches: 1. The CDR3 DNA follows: TGTGCCAGCAGCTTACTAGCGGACTCCTACAATGAGCAGTTCTTC. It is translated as CASSLLADSYNEQFF.

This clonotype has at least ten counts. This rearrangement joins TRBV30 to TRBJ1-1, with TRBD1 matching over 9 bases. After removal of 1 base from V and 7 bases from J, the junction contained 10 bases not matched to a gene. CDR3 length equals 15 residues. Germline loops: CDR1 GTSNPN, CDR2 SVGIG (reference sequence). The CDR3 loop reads CAWSAGDRVTHEAFF. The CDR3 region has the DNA TGTGCCTGGAGTGCGGGGGACAGGGTGACCCATGAAGCTTTCTTT.

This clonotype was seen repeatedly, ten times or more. CDR3 sequence (DNA): TGTGCCAGCAGTTTGAGACAGGGGGTAGAGCAGCCCCAGCATTTT. Translation gives CASSLRQGVEQPQHF. V is TRBV12-3 or TRBV12-4 and J is TRBJ1-5; 9 bases agree with TRBD1. The CDR3 extends over 15 amino acids. Unmatched junction bases numbered 7, after V lost 3 bases and J lost 7 bases.

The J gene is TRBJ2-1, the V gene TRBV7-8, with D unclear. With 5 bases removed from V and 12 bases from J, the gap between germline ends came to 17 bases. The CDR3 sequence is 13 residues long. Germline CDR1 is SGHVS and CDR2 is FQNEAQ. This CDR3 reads CASSLLDQVTQFF. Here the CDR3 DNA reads TGTGCCAGCAGCCTATTGGATCAGGTAACGCAGTTCTTC. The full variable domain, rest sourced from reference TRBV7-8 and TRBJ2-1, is GAGVSQSPRYKVAKRGQDVALRCDPISGHVSLFWYQQALGQGPEFLTYFQNEAQLDKSGLPSDRFFAERPEGSVSTLKIQRTQQEDSAVYLCASSLLDQVTQFFGPGTRLTVL.

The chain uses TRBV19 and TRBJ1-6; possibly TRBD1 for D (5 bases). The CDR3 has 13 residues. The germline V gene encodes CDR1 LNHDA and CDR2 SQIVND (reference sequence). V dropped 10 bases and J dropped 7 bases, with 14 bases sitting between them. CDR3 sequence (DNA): TGTGCCAACCCAGGGTTCTTGAATTCACCCCTCCACTTT. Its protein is CANPGFLNSPLHF.

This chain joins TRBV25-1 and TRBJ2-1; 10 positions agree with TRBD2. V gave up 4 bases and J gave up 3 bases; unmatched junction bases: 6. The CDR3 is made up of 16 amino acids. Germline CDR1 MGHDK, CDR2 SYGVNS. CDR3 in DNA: TGTGCCAGCAGTGCTGGGGGGACTAGCGACTACAATGAGCAGTTCTTC. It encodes CASSAGGTSDYNEQFF.

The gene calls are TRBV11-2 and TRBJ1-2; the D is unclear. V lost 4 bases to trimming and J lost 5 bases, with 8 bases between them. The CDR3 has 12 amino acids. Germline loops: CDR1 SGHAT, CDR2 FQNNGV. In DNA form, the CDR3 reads TGTGCCAGCAGCTCGACGGAGTATGGCTACACCTTC. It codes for CASSSTEYGYTF.

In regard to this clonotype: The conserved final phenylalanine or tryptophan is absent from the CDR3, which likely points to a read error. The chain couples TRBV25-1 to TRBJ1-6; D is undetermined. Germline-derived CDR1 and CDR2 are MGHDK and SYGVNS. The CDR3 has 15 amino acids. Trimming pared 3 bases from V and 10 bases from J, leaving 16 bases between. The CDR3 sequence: CASSETPLGGSPLHS. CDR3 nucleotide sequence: TGTGCCAGCAGTGAGACTCCTCTAGGAGGATCACCCCTCCACTCT.

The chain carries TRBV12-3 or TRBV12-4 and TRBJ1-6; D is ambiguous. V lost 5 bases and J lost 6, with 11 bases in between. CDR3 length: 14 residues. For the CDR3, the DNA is TGTGCCAGCAGTCGGGCGGGCATTAATTCACCCCTCCACTTT. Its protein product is CASSRAGINSPLHF.

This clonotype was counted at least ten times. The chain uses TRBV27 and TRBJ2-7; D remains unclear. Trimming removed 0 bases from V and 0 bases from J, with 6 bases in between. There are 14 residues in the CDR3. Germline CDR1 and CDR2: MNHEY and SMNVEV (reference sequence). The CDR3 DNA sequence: TGTGCCAGCAGTTTATCGTCTAGCTCCTACGAGCAGTACTTC. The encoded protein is CASSLSSSSYEQYF.

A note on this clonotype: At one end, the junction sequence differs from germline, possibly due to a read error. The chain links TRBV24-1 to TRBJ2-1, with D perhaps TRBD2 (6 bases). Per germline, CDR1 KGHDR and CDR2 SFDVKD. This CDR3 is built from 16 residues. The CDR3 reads CATGDSSGASYNEQFF. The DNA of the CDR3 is TGTGCCACCGGTGATTCTTCGGGAGCCTCCTACAATGAGCAGTTCTTC.

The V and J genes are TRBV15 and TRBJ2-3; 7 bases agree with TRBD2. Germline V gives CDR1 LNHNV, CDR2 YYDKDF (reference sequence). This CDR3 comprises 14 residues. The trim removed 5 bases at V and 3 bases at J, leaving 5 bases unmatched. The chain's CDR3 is CATSGKRGTDTQYF. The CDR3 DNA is TGTGCCACCAGCGGCAAGCGGGGAACAGATACGCAGTATTTT.

CDR3 protein: CSVDRETQYF. CDR3 in DNA: TGCAGCGTTGATCGCGAGACCCAGTACTTC. The V and J genes are TRBV29-1 and TRBJ2-5; D gene ambiguous. Trimming left V 3 bases short and J 5 bases short, with 4 bases between. Germline V gives CDR1 SQVTM, CDR2 ANQGSEA. The CDR3 runs to 10 residues.

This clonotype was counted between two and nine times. In DNA, the CDR3 is TGTGCCAGTGGAAACAGTAAGCAGTCACCCCTCCACTTT. Its protein product is CASGNSKQSPLHF. J is TRBJ1-6 and V is TRBV19; D call uncertain. Germline CDR1 reads LNHDA; CDR2 reads SQIVND (reference sequence). The V end was cut by 8 bases, the J end by 10 bases, with 15 bases between. This CDR3 has 13 amino acids.

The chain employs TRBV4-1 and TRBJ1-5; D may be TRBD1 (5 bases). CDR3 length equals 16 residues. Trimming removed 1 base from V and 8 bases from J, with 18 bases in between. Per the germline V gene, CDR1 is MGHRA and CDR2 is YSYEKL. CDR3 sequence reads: CASSQAVDGSGEPQHF. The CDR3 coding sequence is TGCGCCAGCAGCCAAGCCGTGGACGGGTCGGGGGAGCCCCAGCATTTT.

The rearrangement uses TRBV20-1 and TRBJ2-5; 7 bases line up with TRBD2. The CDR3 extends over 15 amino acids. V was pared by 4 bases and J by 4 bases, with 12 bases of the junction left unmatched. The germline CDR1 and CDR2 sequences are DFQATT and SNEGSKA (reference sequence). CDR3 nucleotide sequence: TGCAGTGCTATAAGCGGGGTGGGTCCGAGAGAGACCCAGTACTTC. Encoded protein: CSAISGVGPRETQYF.

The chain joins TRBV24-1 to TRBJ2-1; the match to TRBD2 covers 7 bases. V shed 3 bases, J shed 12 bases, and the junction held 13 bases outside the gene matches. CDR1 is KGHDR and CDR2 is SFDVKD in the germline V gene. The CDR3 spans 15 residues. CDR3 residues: CATSDGHREGVWQFF. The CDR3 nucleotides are TGTGCCACCAGTGATGGGCATAGGGAGGGTGTATGGCAGTTCTTC.

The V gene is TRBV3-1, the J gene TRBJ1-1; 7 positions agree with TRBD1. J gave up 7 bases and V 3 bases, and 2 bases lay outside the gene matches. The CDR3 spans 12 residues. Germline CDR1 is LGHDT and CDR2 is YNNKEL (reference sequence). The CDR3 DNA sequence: TGTGCCAGCAGCCAGACAGGGTATGAAGCTTTCTTT. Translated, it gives CASSQTGYEAFF.

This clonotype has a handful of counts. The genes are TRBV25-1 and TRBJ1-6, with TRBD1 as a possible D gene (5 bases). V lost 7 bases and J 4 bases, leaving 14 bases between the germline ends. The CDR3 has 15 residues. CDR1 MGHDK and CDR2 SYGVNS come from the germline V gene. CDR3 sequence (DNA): TGTGCCAGCACGGCCAGGGCGGGGTATAATTCACCCCTCCACTTT. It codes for CASTARAGYNSPLHF.

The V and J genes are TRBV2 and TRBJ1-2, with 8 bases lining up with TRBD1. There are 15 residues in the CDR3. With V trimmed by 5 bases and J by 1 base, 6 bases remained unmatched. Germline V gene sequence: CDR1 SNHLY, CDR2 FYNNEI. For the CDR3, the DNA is TGTGCCAGCAGTCCCGGGACAGGAGGTAACTATGGCTACACCTTC. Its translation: CASSPGTGGNYGYTF.

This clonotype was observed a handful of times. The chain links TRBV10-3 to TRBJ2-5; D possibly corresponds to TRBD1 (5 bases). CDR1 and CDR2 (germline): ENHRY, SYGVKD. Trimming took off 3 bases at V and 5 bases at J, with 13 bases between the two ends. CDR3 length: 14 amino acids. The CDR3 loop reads CAISDDRSVETQYF. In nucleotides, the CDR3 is TGTGCCATCAGTGATGACAGAAGCGTCGAGACCCAGTACTTC.

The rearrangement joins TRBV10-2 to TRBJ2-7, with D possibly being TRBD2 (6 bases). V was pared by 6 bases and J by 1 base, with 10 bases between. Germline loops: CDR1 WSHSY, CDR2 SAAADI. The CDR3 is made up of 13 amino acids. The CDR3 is CASSSGRSYEQYF. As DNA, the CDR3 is TGCGCCAGCAGCTCCGGGAGATCCTACGAGCAGTACTTC.

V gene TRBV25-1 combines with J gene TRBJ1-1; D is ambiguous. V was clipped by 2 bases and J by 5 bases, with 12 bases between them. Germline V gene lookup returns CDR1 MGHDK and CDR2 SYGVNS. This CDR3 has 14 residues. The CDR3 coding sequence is TGTGCCAGCAGTGAAGACCTAGTTGGTACTGAAGCTTTCTTT. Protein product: CASSEDLVGTEAFF.

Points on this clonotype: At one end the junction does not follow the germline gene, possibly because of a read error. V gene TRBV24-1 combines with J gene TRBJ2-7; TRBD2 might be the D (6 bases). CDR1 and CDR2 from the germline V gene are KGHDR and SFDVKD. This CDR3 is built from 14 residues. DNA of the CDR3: TGTGCCACCAGTGAGCCCGGCGGGGCCTACGAGCGGTACTTC. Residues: CATSEPGGAYERYF.